These 18 T cell receptor beta chains were sequenced from one sample in a study of blood T cell repertoires in COVID-19 (dated by TCRdb to about 2020). Library method: the immunoSEQ multiplex PCR assay. TCRdb's version of the immuneACCESS table is confined to in-frame rearrangements and falls short of the full clone set. An unresolved V gene accounts for under half of the shortfall where checked; the remainder is of unknown origin. The sample contains approximately 350,000 clones, around four fifths of them found a single time. The ten largest make up 2.5% to 3.5% of the sample. The sequenced sample consisted of peripheral blood. Receptors originate from a man under 40 with active or convalescent COVID-19.

The chain is built from TRBV4-2 and TRBJ1-5; D is perhaps TRBD1 (6 bases). The CDR3 is 15 amino acids. Germline V lookup: CDR1 LGHNA, CDR2 YNFKEQ. V was trimmed by 1 base and J by 7 bases, leaving 14 bases between them. Here the CDR3 reads CASSQGNRVTQPQHF. The DNA for the CDR3 is TGTGCCAGCAGCCAAGGAAACAGGGTGACCCAGCCCCAGCATTTT.

The chain joins TRBV9 to TRBJ1-3; D call uncertain. CDR1 and CDR2 (germline): SGDLS, YYNGEE. Trimming removed 0 bases from V and 0 bases from J, with 10 bases in between. The CDR3 contains 16 residues. The CDR3 nucleotides read TGTGCCAGCAGCGTAGGGGCCATCAGCTCTGGAAACACCATATATTTT. This translates into CASSVGAISSGNTIYF.

This clone appeared once. The chain uses TRBV19 and TRBJ1-3; D possibly corresponds to TRBD1 (5 bases). Between the trimmed V and J ends, which lost 3 bases and 2 bases, there was a span of 11 bases. Germline V gives CDR1 LNHDA, CDR2 SQIVND (reference sequence). The CDR3 runs to 15 residues. This CDR3 reads CASSIGRGAGNTIYF. As DNA, the CDR3 is TGTGCCAGTAGTATCGGCCGGGGGGCTGGAAACACCATATATTTT.

CDR3 region: CASSPQGLRGGNEQFF. The CDR3 DNA is TGTGCCAGCAGCCCACAGGGACTCCGCGGGGGAAATGAGCAGTTCTTC. The chain carries TRBV6-2 or TRBV6-3 and TRBJ2-1; the D gene is possibly TRBD2 (7 bases). The CDR3 runs 16 residues. Trimming removed 6 bases from V and 7 bases from J, with 22 bases in between. Germline CDR1 MNHEY, CDR2 SVGEGT.

V usage is TRBV19 and J usage is TRBJ1-1, with D unclear. Per the germline V gene, CDR1 is LNHDA and CDR2 is SQIVND (reference sequence). Trimming shortened V by 4 bases and J by 6 bases, and 12 bases separated the two germline ends. The CDR3 runs 13 residues. The CDR3 DNA reads TGTGCCAGTAGTAGGAGGATAGCCCCTGAAGCTTTCTTT. It translates to CASSRRIAPEAFF.

CDR3 loop: CASSLQGYSGNTIYF. Here the CDR3 DNA reads TGCGCCAGCAGCCTCCAGGGTTACTCTGGAAACACCATATATTTT. The chain recombines TRBV4-1 with TRBJ1-3, with D possibly TRBD1 on 5 matching bases. Germline assignment: CDR1 MGHRA and CDR2 YSYEKL. The CDR3 length is 15 residues. Trimming pared 4 bases from V and 0 bases from J, leaving 10 bases between.

V usage is TRBV7-2 and J usage is TRBJ1-1; 7 nucleotides align to TRBD1. The CDR3 has 15 residues. Unmatched junction bases numbered 7, after V lost 1 base and J lost 5 bases. The germline gives CDR1 SGHTA, CDR2 FQGNSA. Here the CDR3 reads CASSLVGQATTEAFF. The CDR3 nucleotides are TGTGCCAGCAGCTTAGTTGGACAGGCGACAACTGAAGCTTTCTTT.

V and J are TRBV11-2 and TRBJ1-1, with TRBD1 matching 8 bases. The CDR3 covers 14 residues. The ends lost 0 bases at V and 4 bases at J; junction bases unmatched: 1. CDR1 is SGHAT, CDR2 FQNNGV, per germline. The CDR3 DNA follows: TGTGCCAGCAGCTTAGAACAGGGGGGCACTGAAGCTTTCTTT. As protein: CASSLEQGGTEAFF.

The V gene is TRBV28, the J gene TRBJ1-1, with a tentative D call TRBD1 (5 bases). This CDR3 spans 14 amino acids. Per the germline V gene, CDR1 is MDHEN and CDR2 is SYDVKM. V was cut by 5 bases and J by 11 bases, with 21 bases left in between. Written as DNA, the CDR3 is TGTGCCAGCAGTGGGCCTGGACAATGGGGGAGGGCTTTCTTT. Its translation is CASSGPGQWGRAFF.

The chain couples TRBV27 to TRBJ1-2; no reliable D call. The CDR3 runs to 13 residues. Trimming stripped 7 bases from V and 4 bases from J, with 13 bases between. In germline, CDR1 is MNHEY, CDR2 SMNVEV (reference sequence). The CDR3 DNA reads as TGTGCCAGCACCCCCCGGGAGGGCTATGGCTACACCTTC. Translating it yields CASTPREGYGYTF.

V gene TRBV28 combines with J gene TRBJ1-4; the D gene is possibly TRBD1 (6 bases). Germline CDR1 reads MDHEN; CDR2 reads SYDVKM. V was clipped by 2 bases and J by 7 bases, with 11 bases between them. The CDR3 runs 14 residues. The CDR3 region has the DNA TGTGCCAGCAGTTTAGGGACACTGGGTGAAAAACTGTTTTTT. Its translation: CASSLGTLGEKLFF.

This chain uses TRBV7-2 with TRBJ2-7; the D is unclear. The CDR3 is made up of 15 amino acids. The germline gives CDR1 SGHTA, CDR2 FQGNSA. Trimming pared 1 base from V and 0 bases from J, leaving 10 bases between. The CDR3 spells CASSLGGSNSYEQYF. DNA for the CDR3: TGTGCCAGCAGCTTAGGAGGCAGTAACTCCTACGAGCAGTACTTC.

This clone was detected once. This chain links TRBV30 with TRBJ2-5, with 7 positions matching TRBD2. The CDR3 runs to 14 residues. The V gene end was trimmed by 1 base and the J gene end by 3 bases; junction bases not matched to a gene: 5. Germline loops: CDR1 GTSNPN, CDR2 SVGIG (reference sequence). The DNA for the CDR3 is TGTGCCTGGAGTGGCGGGAGCATCAAAGAGACCCAGTACTTC. It encodes CAWSGGSIKETQYF.

This rearrangement joins TRBV5-1 to TRBJ1-2, with no clear D. Trimming removed 1 base at V and 8 bases at J, with 15 bases between. Germline assignment: CDR1 SGHRS and CDR2 YFSETQ. The CDR3 sequence is 14 residues long. The CDR3 nucleotides read TGCGCCAGCAGCTTGACACGGTCTCTGGGCGGCTACACCTTC. Translating gives CASSLTRSLGGYTF.

This clone was detected only a few times. V usage is TRBV13 and J usage is TRBJ1-4; D not resolved. Per the germline V gene, CDR1 is PRHDT and CDR2 is FYEKMQ (reference sequence). The CDR3 spans 16 residues. Trimming stripped 4 bases from V and 1 base from J, with 13 bases between. This CDR3 reads CASSSGFGVTNEKLFF. CDR3 in DNA: TGTGCCAGCAGCTCTGGTTTCGGGGTAACTAATGAAAAACTGTTTTTT.

V gene TRBV7-2 combines with J gene TRBJ2-3; weak D call: TRBD2 (6 bases). CDR3 size: 14 residues. Trimming cost V 5 bases and J 1 base, with 10 bases left between them. Germline CDR1 reads SGHTA; CDR2 reads FQGNSA. The CDR3 DNA reads as TGTGCCAGCAGCGGATGGGGGGGCACAGATACGCAGTATTTT. Protein product: CASSGWGGTDTQYF.

The CDR3 DNA follows: TGTGCCAGCAGCTTAACTGGGACAAGCTCTGGAAACACCATATATTTT. This codes for CASSLTGTSSGNTIYF. The chain employs TRBV7-8 and TRBJ1-3; possibly TRBD1 for D (6 bases). V lost 2 bases and J lost 0, with 11 bases in between. From germline, CDR1 is SGHVS and CDR2 FQNEAQ. The CDR3 sequence is 16 residues long.

V gene TRBV4-1 combines with J gene TRBJ2-2; 9 positions match TRBD2. The germline V gene has CDR1 MGHRA and CDR2 YSYEKL. The length of the CDR3 is 19 residues. V lost 1 base, J lost 3 bases, and 12 bases stayed unmatched. CDR3 bases: TGCGCCAGCAGCCAAGGGGGTAGAGCTAGCGGGACTTACACCGGGGAGCTGTTTTTT. Translating gives CASSQGGRASGTYTGELFF.